The 22 T cell receptor beta chains reported below all come from one sample, sequenced in a study of T cell responses to AZD1222 COVID-19 vaccine (dated by TCRdb to the early 2020s). In light of the paper, this sample's time point label describes: baseline before first vaccination. Library preparation used the immunoSEQ multiplex PCR assay. TCRdb mirrors the immuneACCESS table, restricted to in-frame sequences. Some clones are absent from its copies; in checked studies, under half trace to an unresolved V gene, and the reason for the others is unknown. The sample table lists about 150,000 clones, around 90% of them with a count of one. The ten biggest clones cover over 3% of the sample. Sequences were derived from peripheral blood, sampled on day 0 of AZD1222 vaccination. The receptors here all came from an adult in good health.

This clone was recorded only once. The chain employs TRBV12-5 and TRBJ2-6; 8 nucleotides agree with TRBD1. V lost 5 bases, J lost 6 bases, and 6 bases stayed unmatched. The CDR3 loop spans 15 amino acids. Germline CDR1 and CDR2: LGHNT and FRNRAP. CDR3 sequence: CASGPGQAAANVLTF. CDR3 nucleotide sequence: TGTGCTAGTGGTCCGGGACAGGCGGCGGCCAACGTCCTGACTTTC.

The V gene is TRBV15, the J gene TRBJ2-1, with a possible D match to TRBD1 (5 bases). CDR1 and CDR2 from the germline V gene are LNHNV and YYDKDF (reference sequence). V dropped 7 bases and J dropped 7 bases, with 11 bases sitting between them. CDR3 length equals 12 residues. The DNA of the CDR3 is TGTGCCACCACCCCAGGGTGGAATGAGCAGTTCTTC. This encodes CATTPGWNEQFF.

The chain couples TRBV5-8 to TRBJ2-7, with unresolved D. In germline, CDR1 is SGHTS, CDR2 YDEGEE. Trimming cost V 6 bases and J 3 bases, with 13 bases left between them. There are 13 residues in the CDR3. CDR3 nucleotide sequence: TGTGCCAGCACCCCTCCCCTCAACTACGAGCAGTACTTC. It translates to CASTPPLNYEQYF. Filled out from reference TRBV5-8 and TRBJ2-7, the complete variable domain reads EAGVTQSPTHLIKTRGQQATLRCSPISGHTSVYWYQQALGLGLQFLLWYDEGEERNRGNFPPRFSGRQFPNYSSELNVNALELEDSALYLCASTPPLNYEQYFGPGTRLTVT.

This chain links TRBV3-1 (or the pseudogene TRBV3-2) with TRBJ1-2; weak D call: TRBD1 (6 bases). Trimming took off 3 bases at V and 8 bases at J, with 16 bases between the two ends. Germline V gene sequence: CDR1 LGHDT, CDR2 YNNKEL (reference sequence). The CDR3 totals 14 residues. The chain's CDR3 is CASSQTGHEQGYTF. The CDR3 DNA is TGTGCCAGCAGCCAGACAGGCCACGAGCAGGGCTACACCTTC.

This chain connects TRBV7-2 to TRBJ1-1; D is unresolved. The CDR3 totals 12 residues. V lost 0 bases to trimming and J lost 11 bases, with 10 bases between them. CDR1 is SGHTA and CDR2 is FQGNSA in the germline V gene. The CDR3, as DNA: TGTGCCAGCAGCTTAGCTGGCAGAGGGGCTTTCTTT. Residues: CASSLAGRGAFF.

The rearrangement uses TRBV30 and TRBJ2-1; 8 positions match TRBD2. Germline lookup yields CDR1 GTSNPN and CDR2 SVGIG (reference sequence). The CDR3 consists of 15 residues. J was trimmed by 4 bases and V by 2 bases; bases with no gene match: 7. CDR3 nucleotide sequence: TGTGCCTGGAGTTGGGCTAGCGGGCTTTACAATGAGCAGTTCTTC. Protein product: CAWSWASGLYNEQFF.

The chain recombines TRBV27 with TRBJ2-7, with 9 bases aligning to TRBD2. The CDR3 length is 16 residues. J gave up 5 bases and V 5 bases, and 13 bases lay outside the gene matches. Germline CDR1 MNHEY, CDR2 SMNVEV (reference sequence). CDR3 DNA sequence: TGTGCCAGCAGTCCGGGGGTAGCGGGAGTCCCCCACGAGCAGTACTTC. The encoded protein is CASSPGVAGVPHEQYF.

V is TRBV5-1 and J is TRBJ2-2; no definite D call. Per the germline V gene, CDR1 is SGHRS and CDR2 is YFSETQ. Trimming removed 0 bases from V and 5 bases from J, with 5 bases in between. CDR3 length: 13 residues. The CDR3 coding sequence is TGCGCCAGCAGCTTGGGGTCGACCGGGGAGCTGTTTTTT. This sequence encodes CASSLGSTGELFF.

The rearrangement joins TRBV10-1 to TRBJ2-5, with D maybe TRBD2 (5 bases). Germline V lookup: CDR1 WNHNN, CDR2 SYGVQD (reference sequence). V was clipped by 2 bases and J by 7 bases, with 11 bases between them. There are 13 residues in the CDR3. The CDR3 DNA reads as TGCGCCAGCAGTGAGCAGCGCGGAGGGACCCAGTACTTC. Translation gives CASSEQRGGTQYF.

The chain joins TRBV25-1 to TRBJ2-3; 7 nucleotides match TRBD1. V shed 2 bases, J shed 2 bases, and the junction held 4 bases outside the gene matches. Germline lookup yields CDR1 MGHDK and CDR2 SYGVNS. There are 15 residues in the CDR3. The CDR3 DNA reads TGTGCCAGCAGTGAAGGGGACAGAGTCACAGATACGCAGTATTTT. Its translation is CASSEGDRVTDTQYF.

The chain uses TRBV6-5 and TRBJ2-7, with D tentatively TRBD1 (6 bases). CDR3 length: 13 amino acids. Trimming took off 8 bases at V and 7 bases at J, with 18 bases between the two ends. Germline V gene sequence: CDR1 MNHEY, CDR2 SVGAGI. Written as DNA, the CDR3 is TGTGCCAGCTCTGCGTGGGACAAGGAAGAGCAGTACTTC. As protein: CASSAWDKEEQYF.

The chain couples TRBV5-1 to TRBJ2-2, with unresolved D. V was clipped by 7 bases and J by 6 bases, with 19 bases between them. This CDR3 comprises 15 residues. Germline loops: CDR1 SGHRS, CDR2 YFSETQ. CDR3 nucleotide sequence: TGCGCCAGCTACCTTGCGCTGGGTAACCCCGGGGAGCTGTTTTTT. Translating gives CASYLALGNPGELFF. Complete variable domain (other parts from reference TRBV5-1 and TRBJ2-2): KAGVTQTPRYLIKTRGQQVTLSCSPISGHRSVSWYQQTPGQGLQFLFEYFSETQRNKGNFPGRFSGRQFSNSRSEMNVSTLELGDSALYLCASYLALGNPGELFFGEGSRLTVL.

The DNA of the CDR3 is TGCGCCAGCAGCCCGGGGGACCGGTCGTTGGACGAGCAGTACTTC. It specifies CASSPGDRSLDEQYF. V and J are TRBV5-1 and TRBJ2-7; possible D gene TRBD2, 6 bases. Germline CDR1 reads SGHRS; CDR2 reads YFSETQ. The CDR3 totals 15 residues. The germline V and J ends were trimmed by 4 bases and 5 bases, with 19 bases remaining between them. The full variable domain, its missing parts supplied by reference TRBV5-1 and TRBJ2-7, is KAGVTQTPRYLIKTRGQQVTLSCSPISGHRSVSWYQQTPGQGLQFLFEYFSETQRNKGNFPGRFSGRQFSNSRSEMNVSTLELGDSALYLCASSPGDRSLDEQYFGPGTRLTVT.

The rearrangement joins TRBV29-1 to TRBJ1-3; the D is unclear. The CDR3 is made up of 11 amino acids. Trimming took off 2 bases at V and 4 bases at J, with 3 bases between the two ends. Germline loops: CDR1 SQVTM, CDR2 ANQGSEA. The CDR3 DNA reads as TGCAGCGTTGAACAGGGAAACACCATATATTTT. Translating it yields CSVEQGNTIYF.

This clone was detected only once. The rearrangement links TRBV27 to TRBJ2-6; the D gene is possibly TRBD1 (6 bases). V lost 5 bases and J lost 2, with 13 bases in between. This CDR3 comprises 16 residues. Per germline, CDR1 MNHEY and CDR2 SMNVEV (reference sequence). The CDR3 loop is CASSKPRTAGANVLTF. CDR3 in DNA: TGTGCCAGCAGTAAACCAAGGACAGCTGGGGCCAACGTCCTGACTTTC.

This chain links TRBV13 with TRBJ2-2; 7 bases map to TRBD1. Losses at the gene ends were 5 bases for V and 3 bases for J; bases not matched to a gene: 6. The germline V gene has CDR1 PRHDT and CDR2 FYEKMQ (reference sequence). This CDR3 region has 15 residues. This CDR3 is CASSQDRRYTGELFF. The CDR3 bases are TGTGCCAGCAGCCAGGACAGGCGATACACCGGGGAGCTGTTTTTT.

This clone came up once. The chain recombines TRBV6-5 with TRBJ2-2; D ambiguous. In germline, CDR1 is MNHEY, CDR2 SVGAGI. The CDR3 extends over 15 amino acids. V gave up 7 bases and J gave up 0 bases, with 12 bases separating them. The CDR3 DNA sequence: TGTGCCAGCATGGAAGAGTTCGCGAACACCGGGGAGCTGTTTTTT. Protein product: CASMEEFANTGELFF.

This clone was seen once. The gene calls are TRBV25-1 and TRBJ1-5, with TRBD1 identical over 7 bases. This CDR3 comprises 14 residues. Unmatched junction bases numbered 5, after V lost 5 bases and J lost 4 bases. Germline lookup yields CDR1 MGHDK and CDR2 SYGVNS. As DNA, the CDR3 is TGTGCCAGCAGTAATAGGGGGCAGAATCAGCCCCAGCATTTT. Its translation: CASSNRGQNQPQHF.

The chain couples TRBV11-1 to TRBJ1-1; a weak D match, TRBD1 (5 bases). The germline V gene encodes CDR1 SGHAT and CDR2 FQDESV (reference sequence). Trimming cost V 5 bases and J 1 base, with 14 bases left between them. The CDR3 covers 15 residues. The CDR3: CASSPRGLPNTEAFF. The CDR3 DNA reads as TGTGCCAGCAGCCCTAGGGGACTGCCGAACACTGAAGCTTTCTTT.

This chain joins TRBV15 and TRBJ2-3; a weak D match, TRBD1 (6 bases). The V end lost 2 bases, the J end lost 2 bases, and 17 bases lay between the germline ends. Germline loops: CDR1 LNHNV, CDR2 YYDKDF (reference sequence). The CDR3 consists of 17 residues. As DNA, the CDR3 is TGTGCCACCAGCAGACCCCAGGGGCCGTCCTACACAGATACGCAGTATTTT. This gives the protein CATSRPQGPSYTDTQYF.

This clone was seen only once. The chain employs TRBV7-2 and TRBJ2-7, with 9 bases fitting TRBD1. CDR3 length: 15 amino acids. Germline CDR1 SGHTA, CDR2 FQGNSA. V dropped 5 bases and J dropped 5; count of bases not matched to a gene: 10. The CDR3 DNA follows: TGTGCCAGCAGCCTGCGAGGGACAGGGAGCCACGAGCAGTACTTC. Encoded protein: CASSLRGTGSHEQYF. Using reference TRBV7-2 and TRBJ2-7 for the parts outside the CDR3, the full variable domain is GAGVSQSPSNKVTEKGKDVELRCDPISGHTALYWYRQSLGQGLEFLIYFQGNSAPDKSGLPSDRFSAERTGGSVSTLTIQRTQQEDSAVYLCASSLRGTGSHEQYFGPGTRLTVT.

This chain connects TRBV4-3 to TRBJ2-4; no reliable D call. The germline V gene has CDR1 LGHNA and CDR2 YSLEER. This CDR3 contains 15 residues. V was trimmed by 1 base and J by 0 bases, leaving 7 bases between them. CDR3 sequence reads: CASSQGVLAKNIQYF. The CDR3 nucleotides read TGCGCCAGCAGCCAAGGGGTCCTAGCCAAAAACATTCAGTACTTC.